This entry is about one T cell receptor (beta chain). TCRdb reprocessed the 5' RACE reads with MiXCR, giving one entry per CDR3 protein. This sample yields 55,000 to 70,000 distinct CDR3 sequences, of which 10% to 15% are seen a single time; 1.5% to 2% belongs to the top ten. The CDR3 has 15 amino acids. Germline V gives CDR1 LNHNV, CDR2 YYDKDF (reference sequence). V was pared by 9 bases and J by 0 bases, with 15 bases between. The data were taken from a study of early T cells in non-severe SARS-CoV-2 infection. Sequencing used whole blood. This clonotype was sampled from an adult who was a healthcare worker with PCR-confirmed SARS-CoV-2 infection or an uninfected control (not recorded which). The V call is TRBV15, the J call TRBJ1-5, with D perhaps matching TRBD1 (6 bases). CDR3 coding DNA: TGTGCCACTGCGGGACACCACTTTAGCAATCAGCCCCAGCATTTT. Protein: CATAGHHFSNQPQHF.